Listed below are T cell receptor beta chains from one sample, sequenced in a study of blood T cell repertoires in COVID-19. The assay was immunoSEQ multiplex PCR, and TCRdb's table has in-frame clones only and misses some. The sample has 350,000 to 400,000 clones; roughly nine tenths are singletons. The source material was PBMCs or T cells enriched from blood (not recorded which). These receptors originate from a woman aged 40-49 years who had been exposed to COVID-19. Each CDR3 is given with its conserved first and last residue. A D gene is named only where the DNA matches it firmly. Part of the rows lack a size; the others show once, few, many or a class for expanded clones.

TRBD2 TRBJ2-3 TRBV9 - TGTGCCAGCAGCCCCCCGGGCGGCGGGAGAAGGGATACGCAGTATTTT CASSPPGGGRRDTQYF
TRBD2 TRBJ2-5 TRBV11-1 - TGTGCCAGCAGCTTAAGGGCTAGCGGGAAAGAAGAGACCCAGTACTTC CASSLRASGKEETQYF
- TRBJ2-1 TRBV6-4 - TGTGCCAGCAGTAATCGAGACAGAAACAATGAGCAGTTCTTC CASSNRDRNNEQFF
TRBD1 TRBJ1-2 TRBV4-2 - TGTGCCAGCAGCCCTTCTGGGACAGGACGGGGCTACACCTTC CASSPSGTGRGYTF
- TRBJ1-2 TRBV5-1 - TGCGCCAGCAGCTTGGCAGTCAGCTATGGCTACACCTTC CASSLAVSYGYTF
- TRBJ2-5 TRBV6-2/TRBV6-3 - TGTGCCAGCAGTTACTCTCCAGGGAGGGAGACCCAGTACTTC CASSYSPGRETQYF
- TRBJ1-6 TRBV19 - TGTGCCAGTAGTATAAATGTAGACAGATATTCACCCCTCCACTTT CASSINVDRYSPLHF
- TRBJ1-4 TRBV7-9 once TGTGCCAGCAGCTTCGGGGAAGGATATGAAAAACTGTTTTTT CASSFGEGYEKLFF
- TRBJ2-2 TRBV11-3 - TGTGCCAGCAGCCGGGTCGGGGGGAACACCGGGGAGCTGTTTTTT CASSRVGGNTGELFF
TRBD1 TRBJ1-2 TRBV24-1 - TGTGCCACCAGTGAACCAGCTCGGACAGGGGACTATGGCTACACCTTC CATSEPARTGDYGYTF
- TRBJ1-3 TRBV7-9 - TGTGCCAGCAGCTCAAGAACCGGGGAATCCGGAAACACCATATATTTT CASSSRTGESGNTIYF
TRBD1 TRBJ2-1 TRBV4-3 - TGCGCCAGCAGCCCTTCTGGGACAGGGGGTTACAATGAGCAGTTCTTC CASSPSGTGGYNEQFF
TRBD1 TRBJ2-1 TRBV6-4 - TGTGCCAGCCGAGACAGGGGAAACAATGAGCAGTTCTTC CASRDRGNNEQFF
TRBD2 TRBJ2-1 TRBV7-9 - TGTGCCAGCAGAGAACTAGCGGGGGGGCACGATGAGCAGTTCTTC CASRELAGGHDEQFF
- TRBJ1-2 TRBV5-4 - TGTGCCAGCAGCTTGGACAGAGGAGGAGGCTACACCTTC CASSLDRGGGYTF
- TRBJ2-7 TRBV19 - TGTGCCAGTAGCCAAGACTATAGCTCCTACGAGCAGTACTTC CASSQDYSSYEQYF
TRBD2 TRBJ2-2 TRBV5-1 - TGCGCCAGCAGCGAGGGACTAGCGGGGACCGGGGAGCTGTTTTTT CASSEGLAGTGELFF
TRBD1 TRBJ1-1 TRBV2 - TGTGCCAGCAGTAAACGAACAGGGGAAGGGAATCGAGCTTTCTTT CASSKRTGEGNRAFF
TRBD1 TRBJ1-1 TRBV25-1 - TGTGCCAGCAGTGCCACCCCCGGACAGGGATTGGACACTGAAGCTTTCTTT CASSATPGQGLDTEAFF
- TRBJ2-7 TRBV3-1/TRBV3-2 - TGTGCCAGCAGCCAAGATCCGGGGATGGCGCACGAGCAGTACTTC CASSQDPGMAHEQYF
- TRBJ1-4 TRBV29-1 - TGCAGCGTTCGCCAGTCGGGGGTAGGTGAAAAACTGTTTTTT CSVRQSGVGEKLFF
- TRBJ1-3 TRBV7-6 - TGTGCCAGCAGCTTAGTGGGAGGGACTGGAAACACCATATATTTT CASSLVGGTGNTIYF
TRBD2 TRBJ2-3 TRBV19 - TGTGCCAGTAGTATTTGGAGGGGAGGGGGCACAGATACGCAGTATTTT CASSIWRGGGTDTQYF
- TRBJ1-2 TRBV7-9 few TGTGCCAGCAGCTTGCCCCAGGGGAACGGTGGCTACACCTTC CASSLPQGNGGYTF
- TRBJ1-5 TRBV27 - TGTGCCAGCAGTTCCGGGAGCAATCAGCCCCAGCATTTT CASSSGSNQPQHF
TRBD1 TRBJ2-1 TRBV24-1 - TGTGCCACCAGTGACTACGGGACAGGGGCCTACAATGAGCAGTTCTTC CATSDYGTGAYNEQFF
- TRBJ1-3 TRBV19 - TGTGCCAGTAGCCGGGGTGACCTGCGCTCTGGAAACACCATATATTTT CASSRGDLRSGNTIYF
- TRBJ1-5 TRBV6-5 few TGTGCCAGCAGTTGGGGAGCCAATCAGCCCCAGCATTTT CASSWGANQPQHF
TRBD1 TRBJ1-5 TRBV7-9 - TGTGCCAGCAGTCGGGACAGCATCTTTAATCAGCCCCAGCATTTT CASSRDSIFNQPQHF
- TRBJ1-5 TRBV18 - TGTGCCAGCTCACCGACCAGGGATCAGCCCCAGCATTTT CASSPTRDQPQHF
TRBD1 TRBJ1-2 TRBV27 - TGTGCCAGCAGTAAAAGGACAGGGGGCAGCAGCTATGGCTACACCTTC CASSKRTGGSSYGYTF
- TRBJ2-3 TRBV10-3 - TGTGCCATCAGTTCGACAGAAACTAGCACAGATACGCAGTATTTT CAISSTETSTDTQYF
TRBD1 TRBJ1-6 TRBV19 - TGTGCCAGTAGTCCCTGGACAGGAGGCGCCTATAATTCACCCCTCCACTTT CASSPWTGGAYNSPLHF
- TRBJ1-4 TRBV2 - TGTGCCAGCAGTGAAGGGGGGGGCTCAGATGAAAAACTGTTTTTT CASSEGGGSDEKLFF
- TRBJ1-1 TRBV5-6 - TGTGCCAGCAGCTTCGGCCAGGGTTTACGCACTGAAGCTTTCTTT CASSFGQGLRTEAFF
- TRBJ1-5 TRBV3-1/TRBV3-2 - TGTGCCAGCAGCCACCAGGCCAATCAGCCCCAGCATTTT CASSHQANQPQHF
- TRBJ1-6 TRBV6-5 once TGTGCCAGCAGTTACGACAGTACCTATAATTCACCCCTCCACTTT CASSYDSTYNSPLHF
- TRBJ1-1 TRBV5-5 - TGTGCCAGCAGCCCGGGACTCCCGGATTGGGCGACTGAAGCTTTCTTT CASSPGLPDWATEAFF
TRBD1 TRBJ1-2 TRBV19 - TGTGCCAGTACCCTCCGACAGGGGGGTGGCGGCTACACCTTC CASTLRQGGGGYTF
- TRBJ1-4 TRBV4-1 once TGCGCCAGCAGCCAAGTGTTGAGAAATGAAAAACTGTTTTTT CASSQVLRNEKLFF
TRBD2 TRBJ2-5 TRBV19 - TGTGCCAGTAGTATAGATTACGGGAGGGGTGGAGAGACCCAGTACTTC CASSIDYGRGGETQYF
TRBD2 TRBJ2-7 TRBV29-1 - TGCAGCGGGGGTAGCGGGGGCTCCTACGAGCAGTACTTC CSGGSGGSYEQYF
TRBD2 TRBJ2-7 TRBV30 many TGTGCCTACCACCCCGGGGGGTACGAGCAGTACTTC CAYHPGGYEQYF
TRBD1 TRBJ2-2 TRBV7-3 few TGTGCCAGCAGCTTAAGGGACAGGGGTAAAGGCGGGGAGCTGTTTTTT CASSLRDRGKGGELFF
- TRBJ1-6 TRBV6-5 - TGTGCCAGCAGTTACTTGGGGCAGGGTGCCTCACCCCTCCACTTT CASSYLGQGASPLHF
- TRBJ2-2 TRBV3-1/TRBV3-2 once TGTGCCAGCAGCCAATTCGGAGGGGGGGCGACGAACACCGGGGAGCTGTTTTTT CASSQFGGGATNTGELFF
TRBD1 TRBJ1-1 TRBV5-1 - TGCGCCAGCAGCGCGGGACAGCCCGGGACTGAAGCTTTCTTT CASSAGQPGTEAFF
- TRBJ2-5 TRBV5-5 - TGTGCCAGCAGCCCTCCGAGCACCCAAGAGACCCAGTACTTC CASSPPSTQETQYF
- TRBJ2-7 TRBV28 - TGTGCCAGCAGTTTACCCAGACACTACGAGCAGTACTTC CASSLPRHYEQYF
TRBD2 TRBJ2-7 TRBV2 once TGTGCCAGCAGTGAACCGGGCGGGAGGGCCGCCTTGTACTTC CASSEPGGRAALYF